Listed here are 18 T cell receptor beta chains from one sample, sequenced in a study of blood T cells in healthy people across ages. PCR was performed a second time for roughly 6 to 12 cycles using a sample-barcoded 5' primer and a J-beta primer mix. TCRdb itself ran the 5' RACE reads through MiXCR, one entry per CDR3 protein. The sample carries some 1.4 million distinct CDR3 sequences, roughly 40% recorded once. Sequencing input: blood. The receptors stem from a woman between 18 and 30 years old in good health.

Concerning this clonotype: Being one base from a much bigger clone, this may be a read error. The J gene is TRBJ1-2, the V gene TRBV5-5; 8 bases are a match to TRBD1. This CDR3 is 14 amino acids long. With V trimmed by 1 base and J by 8 bases, 7 bases remained unmatched. Germline V gene sequence: CDR1 SGHKS, CDR2 YYEKEE (reference sequence). The CDR3 DNA sequence: TGTGCCAGCAGCTTGACGGGACAGGCCGAAGGCTACACCTTC. Translated: CASSLTGQAEGYTF.

The chain employs TRBV15 and TRBJ2-1; 8 nucleotides agree with TRBD2. Germline CDR1 reads LNHNV; CDR2 reads YYDKDF (reference sequence). The CDR3 sequence is 14 residues long. The junction had 7 bases not matched to a gene; V was cut back by 5 bases and J by 7 bases. Here the CDR3 DNA reads TGTGCCACCAGCGCGGGGGGCAGGGTAAATGAGCAGTTCTTC. Translating it yields CATSAGGRVNEQFF. Full variable domain (remainder filled in from reference TRBV15 and TRBJ2-1): DAMVIQNPRYQVTQFGKPVTLSCSQTLNHNVMYWYQQKSSQAPKLLFHYYDKDFNNEADTPDNFQSRRPNTSFCFLDIRSPGLGDTAMYLCATSAGGRVNEQFFGPGTRLTVL.

The chain combines TRBV4-1 with TRBJ2-4; weak D call: TRBD1 (6 bases). The DNA end lines up better with TRBJ2-7; the J call may be wrong. The CDR3 extends over 16 amino acids. Germline lookup yields CDR1 MGHRA and CDR2 YSYEKL. This chain's CDR3 is CASSQGPGHPGYEQYF. CDR3 sequence (DNA): TGCGCCAGCAGCCAAGGGCCGGGACACCCCGGCTACGAGCAGTACTTC.

This chain links TRBV20-1 with TRBJ1-3; possibly TRBD1 for D (6 bases). From germline, CDR1 is DFQATT and CDR2 SNEGSKA (reference sequence). Trimming cost V 4 bases and J 3 bases, with 10 bases left between them. The CDR3 has 13 amino acids. The CDR3 region is CSATGEVGNTIYF. CDR3 coding DNA: TGCAGTGCTACAGGGGAGGTTGGAAACACCATATATTTT.

This clonotype has ten or more counts. This chain uses TRBV12-3 or TRBV12-4 with TRBJ2-7; a possible D gene is TRBD2 (5 bases). The V end lost 7 bases, the J end lost 3 bases, and 22 bases lay between the germline ends. The CDR3 covers 16 residues. The CDR3, as DNA: TGTGCCAGCACCCCGGACCGCCTAGCTGGACTCTACGAGCAGTACTTC. This encodes CASTPDRLAGLYEQYF.

This clonotype was seen more than once but under ten times. The chain carries TRBV2 and TRBJ2-1; 11 positions agree with TRBD2. This CDR3 is built from 16 residues. With 9 bases clipped from V and 3 bases from J, the junction kept 10 bases outside the gene matches. From germline, CDR1 is SNHLY and CDR2 FYNNEI. The CDR3 sequence is CARDPGTSGIYNEQFF. The CDR3 DNA is TGTGCCAGAGACCCCGGGACTAGCGGAATCTACAATGAGCAGTTCTTC.

The chain recombines TRBV25-1 with TRBJ1-2; D is unresolved. Germline assignment: CDR1 MGHDK and CDR2 SYGVNS. The V end was cut by 7 bases, the J end by 7 bases, with 16 bases between. CDR3 length: 13 amino acids. CDR3 in amino acids: CASMSLGALGYTF. Here the CDR3 DNA reads TGTGCCAGCATGAGTCTAGGAGCCCTTGGCTACACCTTC.

The CDR3 loop reads CSYGINNEQYF. The DNA of the CDR3 is TGCAGCTACGGGATTAACAATGAGCAGTACTTC. The chain couples TRBV20-1 to TRBJ2-5, with a tentative D call TRBD2 (5 bases). Germline CDR1 DFQATT, CDR2 SNEGSKA (reference sequence). The CDR3 has 11 amino acids.

This sequence joins TRBV7-8 and TRBJ2-3; no definite D call. Trimming removed 5 bases at V and 13 bases at J, with 16 bases between. There are 12 residues in the CDR3. CDR1 and CDR2 from the germline V gene are SGHVS and FQNEAQ. For the CDR3, the DNA is TGTGCCAGCAGCCCCTACATGGACCGGAAGTATTTT. Its translation: CASSPYMDRKYF.

The V and J genes are TRBV11-2 and TRBJ1-2; no clear D gene. Trimming took off 8 bases at V and 5 bases at J, with 9 bases between the two ends. Germline V gene data show CDR1 as SGHAT and CDR2 as FQNNGV. CDR3 length: 11 residues. In nucleotides, the CDR3 is TGTGCCAGCGGAAACCCATATGGCTACACCTTC. Amino acid sequence: CASGNPYGYTF.

There are a few counts of this clonotype. The rearrangement joins TRBV7-9 to TRBJ2-1; TRBD2 matches 7 bases. The length of the CDR3 is 18 residues. CDR1 and CDR2 from the germline V gene are SEHNR and FQNEAQ (reference sequence). V dropped 1 base and J dropped 4; count of bases not matched to a gene: 13. The CDR3 reads CASSLGAAGEGIYNEQFF. In DNA form, the CDR3 reads TGTGCCAGCAGCTTAGGAGCGGCGGGAGAGGGAATATACAATGAGCAGTTCTTC.

CDR3 bases: TGTGCCAGCAGTGGGGCCGGGACAGGGGGGTACGAGCAGTACTTC. It translates to CASSGAGTGGYEQYF. The chain combines TRBV6-6 with TRBJ2-7; 11 positions match TRBD1. CDR3 length: 15 amino acids. V trimming: 5 bases; J trimming: 4 bases; junction bases outside the gene matches: 7. Germline CDR1 and CDR2: MNHNY and SVGAGI (reference sequence).

This clonotype was recorded at least ten times. The chain uses TRBV4-1 and TRBJ2-1; 7 bases are shared with TRBD2. The CDR3 is made up of 16 amino acids. J was trimmed by 0 bases and V by 0 bases; bases with no gene match: 2. Germline assignment: CDR1 MGHRA and CDR2 YSYEKL. CDR3 bases: TGCGCCAGCAGCCAAGAAACGGGGGGCTCCTACAATGAGCAGTTCTTC. It codes for CASSQETGGSYNEQFF.

The V call is TRBV15, the J call TRBJ2-5; D perhaps matches TRBD1 (6 bases). The CDR3 is made up of 16 amino acids. Trimming pared 0 bases from V and 0 bases from J, leaving 11 bases between. The germline V gene encodes CDR1 LNHNV and CDR2 YYDKDF (reference sequence). CDR3 sequence: CATSRDPGQYQETQYF. CDR3 nucleotides: TGTGCCACCAGCAGAGATCCCGGACAGTACCAAGAGACCCAGTACTTC.

This rearrangement joins TRBV6-1 to TRBJ1-6; 7 bases fit TRBD1. V trimming: 6 bases; J trimming: 0 bases; junction bases outside the gene matches: 11. Per germline, CDR1 MNHNS and CDR2 SASEGT. The CDR3 runs to 18 residues. The CDR3 nucleotides are TGTGCCAGCAGGACAACAGGGGTTCGGCCCTCCTATAATTCACCCCTCCACTTT. Protein sequence: CASRTTGVRPSYNSPLHF.

This clonotype was seen at least ten times. The V and J genes are TRBV5-1 and TRBJ2-7; 7 nucleotides match TRBD2. This CDR3 contains 14 residues. Germline V gene lookup returns CDR1 SGHRS and CDR2 YFSETQ. J was trimmed by 4 bases and V by 0 bases; bases with no gene match: 4. CDR3 amino acids: CASSLGPGGYEQYF. CDR3 coding DNA: TGCGCCAGCAGCTTGGGGCCGGGAGGTTACGAGCAGTACTTC.

This clonotype was counted a few times. The rearrangement joins TRBV13 to TRBJ1-6; 9 positions agree with TRBD1. Per the germline V gene, CDR1 is PRHDT and CDR2 is FYEKMQ (reference sequence). The V gene end was trimmed by 4 bases and the J gene end by 7 bases; junction bases not matched to a gene: 8. The CDR3 has 16 amino acids. The CDR3 DNA is TGTGCCAGCAGCTCACCTCGGGACAGGGAAAATTCACCCCTCCACTTT. Its translation: CASSSPRDRENSPLHF.

Comment on this clonotype: One end of the junction varies from germline; a read error may be responsible. V usage is TRBV7-2 and J usage is TRBJ2-1; the match to TRBD2 covers 14 bases. There are 16 residues in the CDR3. Germline CDR1 and CDR2: SGHTA and FQGNSA. In DNA form, the CDR3 reads TGTGCCAGCAGCCTAGCCGGGACTAGCGGGAGCAATGAGCAGTTCTTC. This codes for CASSLAGTSGSNEQFF. Full variable domain (outside the CDR3, taken from reference TRBV7-2 and TRBJ2-1): GAGVSQSPSNKVTEKGKDVELRCDPISGHTALYWYRQSLGQGLEFLIYFQGNSAPDKSGLPSDRFSAERTGGSVSTLTIQRTQQEDSAVYLCASSLAGTSGSNEQFFGPGTRLTVL.